The rows below give T cell receptor beta chains drawn from one sample of a study of T cells in narcolepsy. Some clones are missing from TCRdb's copy, which holds only in-frame ones; the method was immunoSEQ multiplex PCR. The sample lists more than 8,000 clones; 70% to 75% were seen once. Material for sequencing was CD45RA- memory CD8+ T cells from PBMCs. These TCRs come from a human donor with narcolepsy. Both conserved end residues are part of each CDR3. D genes are given only for firm matches. Clone size is stated in some rows and not others, as once, few, many or a class when expanded.

clone_size,d_call,v_call,cdr3_length,j_call,cdr3_nt,cdr3_aa
-,TRBD2,TRBV5-6,17,TRBJ2-5,TGTGCCAGCAGCTTGGGGCTAGCGGGGGGGCAAGGAGAGACCCAGTACTTC,CASSLGLAGGQGETQYF
-,TRBD2,TRBV4-3,14,TRBJ2-1,TGCGCCAGCAGCCAATGGACTAGCTCCAATGAGCAGTTCTTC,CASSQWTSSNEQFF
-,-,TRBV7-2,14,TRBJ1-1,TGTGCCAGCAGCCGCTGGACCTCCGACACTGAAGCTTTCTTT,CASSRWTSDTEAFF
-,-,TRBV7-9,14,TRBJ2-4,TGTGCCAGCAGCTTCCAGGGGCGCGGGGACATTCAGTACTTC,CASSFQGRGDIQYF
-,-,TRBV7-9,15,TRBJ2-7,TGTGCCAGCAGCTCAAGCCTGACGGATCCCTACGAGCAGTACTTC,CASSSSLTDPYEQYF
-,TRBD2,TRBV28,15,TRBJ2-1,TGTGCCAGCTCAGGGCCGCTAGCGGGAGTGGACGAGCAGTTCTTC,CASSGPLAGVDEQFF
-,-,TRBV30,15,TRBJ1-1,TGTGCCTGGGCCGGGCCAGGACACCTGAACACTGAAGCTTTCTTT,CAWAGPGHLNTEAFF
-,-,TRBV4-3,14,TRBJ2-5,TGCGCCAGCAGTGAAACCGGGGGACCGGAGACCCAGTACTTC,CASSETGGPETQYF
-,-,TRBV5-1,14,TRBJ2-7,TGCGCCAGCAGCCGGATCGGGGAAGGAGACGAGCAGTACTTC,CASSRIGEGDEQYF
few,TRBD2,TRBV4-3,14,TRBJ2-7,TGCGCCAGCAGCCAATGGACTAGCGGGGACAAGCAGTACTTC,CASSQWTSGDKQYF
medium-sized,TRBD2,TRBV4-2,16,TRBJ2-3,TGTGCCAGCAGCCAAACCGGGACTAGTGGGTCAGATACGCAGTATTTT,CASSQTGTSGSDTQYF
-,-,TRBV11-2,15,TRBJ2-1,TGTGCCAGCAGCTTAGGCGGGGTCCCCTACAATGAGCAGTTCTTC,CASSLGGVPYNEQFF
few,-,TRBV27,13,TRBJ2-7,TGTGCCAGCAGTTGGGGGCCCGGCGCCGAGCAGTACTTC,CASSWGPGAEQYF
-,-,TRBV19,17,TRBJ1-1,TGTGCCAGTAGTATAGGAAGGGGCACAGGTTTGAACACTGAAGCTTTCTTT,CASSIGRGTGLNTEAFF
-,-,TRBV27,12,TRBJ2-5,TGTGCCAGCAGTTTAATCCAGGGGACCCAGTACTTC,CASSLIQGTQYF
medium-sized,-,TRBV7-2,14,TRBJ1-3,TGTGCCAGCAGCTTAGAAACGGATACGAACACCATATATTTT,CASSLETDTNTIYF
-,-,TRBV29-1,16,TRBJ1-4,TGCAGCGTTGAAGTGGTGGGGGCGGAAGCTAATGAAAAACTGTTTTTT,CSVEVVGAEANEKLFF
few,-,TRBV6-1,13,TRBJ1-1,TGTGGGGTCGGACGCCTCTTGAACACTGAAGCTTTCTTT,CGVGRLLNTEAFF
-,TRBD1,TRBV28,17,TRBJ1-5,TGTGCCAGCAGTCCACGGGACAGGGCTATGCTGGATCAGCCCCAGCATTTT,CASSPRDRAMLDQPQHF
few,-,TRBV7-6,12,TRBJ1-1,TGTGCCAGCAGCTTAGGACAGGTTGAAGCTTTCTTT,CASSLGQVEAFF
-,TRBD1,TRBV7-2,15,TRBJ2-7,TGTGCCAGCAGCTTAAGGGACAGCTACTCCTACGAGCAGTACTTC,CASSLRDSYSYEQYF
-,-,TRBV6-5,13,TRBJ2-1,TGTGCCAGCAGTGCTATAAACAGAGATGAGCAGTTCTTC,CASSAINRDEQFF
-,-,TRBV4-1,15,TRBJ2-5,TGCGCCAGCAGCCAATTAGGTGGGGGGCCGGAGACCCAGTACTTC,CASSQLGGGPETQYF
-,-,TRBV7-2,15,TRBJ2-7,TGTGCCAGCAGCTTAGATTGGGGCAGCTCCTACGAGCAGTACTTC,CASSLDWGSSYEQYF
-,-,TRBV9,14,TRBJ2-7,TGTGCCAGCAGCGCCAACAACAGCCCCTACGAGCAGTACTTC,CASSANNSPYEQYF
-,-,TRBV19,13,TRBJ2-7,TGTGCCAGCGCTTACGGGAACTACTACGAGCAGTACTTC,CASAYGNYYEQYF
-,TRBD2,TRBV18,17,TRBJ2-5,TGTGCCAGCTCACCACCGGTGGTTAGCGGGGGCTGGGAGACCCAGTACTTC,CASSPPVVSGGWETQYF
-,-,TRBV9,14,TRBJ2-5,TGTGCCAGCAGCGTAGATGGGGGGTGGGAGACCCAGTACTTC,CASSVDGGWETQYF
-,TRBD2,TRBV5-1,18,TRBJ2-1,TGCGCCAGCAGCTTAATTGCGGGAGACCGTTTTTTCTACAATGAGCAGTTCTTC,CASSLIAGDRFFYNEQFF
once,TRBD1,TRBV6-5,15,TRBJ2-6,TGTGCCAGCAGTAAACAGGGGGATGGGGCCAACGTCCTGACTTTC,CASSKQGDGANVLTF
-,-,TRBV10-2,13,TRBJ2-7,TGCGCCAGCTGTGGGACAACCTCCTACGAGCAGTACTTC,CASCGTTSYEQYF
-,TRBD2,TRBV4-3,15,TRBJ2-7,TGCGCCAGCAGCCCCGGGACTAGCGGGAGTTACGAGCAGTACTTC,CASSPGTSGSYEQYF